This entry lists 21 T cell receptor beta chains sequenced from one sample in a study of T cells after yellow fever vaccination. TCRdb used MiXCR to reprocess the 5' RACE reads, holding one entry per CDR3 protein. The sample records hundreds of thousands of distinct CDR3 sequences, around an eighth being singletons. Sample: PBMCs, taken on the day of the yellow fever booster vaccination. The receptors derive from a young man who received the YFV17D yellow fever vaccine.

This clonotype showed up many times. Here the CDR3 DNA reads TGTGCCAGCAGTACAATGGGACGAGCCTCCTACAATGAGCAGTTCTTC. Its translation is CASSTMGRASYNEQFF. The chain recombines TRBV7-2 with TRBJ2-1; D might be TRBD1 or TRBD2, each matching 5 bases. Germline CDR1 is SGHTA and CDR2 is FQGNSA. V was clipped by 6 bases and J by 0 bases, with 15 bases between them. This CDR3 has 16 residues.

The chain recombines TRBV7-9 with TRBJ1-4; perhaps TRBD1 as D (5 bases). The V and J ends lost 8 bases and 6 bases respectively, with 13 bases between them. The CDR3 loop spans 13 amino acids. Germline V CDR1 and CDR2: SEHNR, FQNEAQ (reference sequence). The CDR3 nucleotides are TGTGCCAGCGTCCGTGGGGGATATGAAAAACTGTTTTTT. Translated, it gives CASVRGGYEKLFF.

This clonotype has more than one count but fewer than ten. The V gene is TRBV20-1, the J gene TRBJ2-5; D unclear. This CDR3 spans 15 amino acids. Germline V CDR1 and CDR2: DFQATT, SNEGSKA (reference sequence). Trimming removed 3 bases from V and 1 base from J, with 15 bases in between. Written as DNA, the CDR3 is TGCAGTGCTAGTTCTGTGCTGGCAGCCCAAGAGACCCAGTACTTC. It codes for CSASSVLAAQETQYF.

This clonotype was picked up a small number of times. DNA for the CDR3: TGTGCCAGCAGTTACCAAGGGGTTAGCAGCGTCAATGAGCAGTTCTTC. Its translation: CASSYQGVSSVNEQFF. The V gene is TRBV6-5, the J gene TRBJ2-1, with D maybe TRBD1 (5 bases). The V end was cut by 2 bases, the J end by 6 bases, with 17 bases between. CDR1 and CDR2 from the germline V gene are MNHEY and SVGAGI. The CDR3 runs 16 residues.

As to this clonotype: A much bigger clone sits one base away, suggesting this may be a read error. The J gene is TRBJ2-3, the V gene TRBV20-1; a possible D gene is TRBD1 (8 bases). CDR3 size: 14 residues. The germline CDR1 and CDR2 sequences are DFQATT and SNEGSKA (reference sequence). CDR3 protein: CCAGDRRITDTQYF. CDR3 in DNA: TGCTGTGCGGGGGACAGGCGGATCACAGATACGCAGTATTTT.

The CDR3 nucleotides are TGTGCCAGCAGTGAATTTCTAGCGGGGCAAGAGACCCAGTACTTC. This gives the protein CASSEFLAGQETQYF. This sequence joins TRBV25-1 and TRBJ2-5, with 9 bases lining up with TRBD2. V shed 1 base, J shed 2 bases, and the junction held 2 bases outside the gene matches. The CDR3 loop spans 15 amino acids. Germline V CDR1 and CDR2: MGHDK, SYGVNS.

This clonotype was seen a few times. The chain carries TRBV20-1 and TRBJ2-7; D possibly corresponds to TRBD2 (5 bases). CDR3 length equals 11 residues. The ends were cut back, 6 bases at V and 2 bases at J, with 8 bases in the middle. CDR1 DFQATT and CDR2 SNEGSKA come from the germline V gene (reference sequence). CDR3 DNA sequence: TGCAGTGCCAGCGGTGCCTACGAGCAGTACTTC. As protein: CSASGAYEQYF.

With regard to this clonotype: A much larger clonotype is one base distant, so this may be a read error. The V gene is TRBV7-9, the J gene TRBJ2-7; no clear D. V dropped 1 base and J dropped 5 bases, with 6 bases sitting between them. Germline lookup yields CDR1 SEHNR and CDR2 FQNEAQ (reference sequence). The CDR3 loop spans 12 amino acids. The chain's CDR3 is CASSLVAHEQYF. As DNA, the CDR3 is TGTGCCAGCAGCTTAGTAGCCCACGAGCAGTACTTC. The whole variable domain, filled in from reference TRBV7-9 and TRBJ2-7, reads DTGVSQNPRHKITKRGQNVTFRCDPISEHNRLYWYRQTLGQGPEFLTYFQNEAQLEKSRLLSDRFSAERPKGSFSTLEIQRTEQGDSAMYLCASSLVAHEQYFGPGTRLTVT.

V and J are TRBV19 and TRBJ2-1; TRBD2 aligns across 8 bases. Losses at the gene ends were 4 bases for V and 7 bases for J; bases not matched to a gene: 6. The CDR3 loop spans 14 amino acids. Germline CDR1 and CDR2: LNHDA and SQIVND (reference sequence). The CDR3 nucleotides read TGTGCCAGTAGTAACCGGGAGGGCCGAAATGAGCAGTTCTTC. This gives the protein CASSNREGRNEQFF.

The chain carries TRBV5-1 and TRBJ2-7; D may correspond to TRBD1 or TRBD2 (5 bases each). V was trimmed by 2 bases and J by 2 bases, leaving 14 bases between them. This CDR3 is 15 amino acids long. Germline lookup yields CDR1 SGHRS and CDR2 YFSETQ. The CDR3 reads CASSFLTGDAYEQYF. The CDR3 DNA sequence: TGCGCCAGCAGCTTTCTTACCGGGGACGCCTACGAGCAGTACTTC.

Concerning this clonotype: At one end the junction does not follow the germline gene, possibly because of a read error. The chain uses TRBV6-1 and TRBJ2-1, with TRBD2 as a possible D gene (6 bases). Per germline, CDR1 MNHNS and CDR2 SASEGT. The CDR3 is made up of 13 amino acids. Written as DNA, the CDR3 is TGTGCCAGCAGCCGGGACTCCTACGATGAGCAGTTCTTC. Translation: CASSRDSYDEQFF.

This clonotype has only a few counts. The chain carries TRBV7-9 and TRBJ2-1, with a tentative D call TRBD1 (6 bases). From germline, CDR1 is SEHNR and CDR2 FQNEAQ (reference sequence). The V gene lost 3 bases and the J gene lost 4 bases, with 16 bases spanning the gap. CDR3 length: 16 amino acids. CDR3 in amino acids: CASSFLREDRYNEQFF. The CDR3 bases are TGTGCCAGCAGCTTTTTAAGAGAGGACAGATACAATGAGCAGTTCTTC.

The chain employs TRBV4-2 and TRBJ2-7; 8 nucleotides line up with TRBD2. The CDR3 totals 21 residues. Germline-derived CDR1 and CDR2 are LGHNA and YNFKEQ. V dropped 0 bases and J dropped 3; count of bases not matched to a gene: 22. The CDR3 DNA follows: TGTGCCAGCAGCCAAGATCTCTATGGGCGGACCCAGCGGGAGACCTTCTACGAGCAGTACTTC. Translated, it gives CASSQDLYGRTQRETFYEQYF.

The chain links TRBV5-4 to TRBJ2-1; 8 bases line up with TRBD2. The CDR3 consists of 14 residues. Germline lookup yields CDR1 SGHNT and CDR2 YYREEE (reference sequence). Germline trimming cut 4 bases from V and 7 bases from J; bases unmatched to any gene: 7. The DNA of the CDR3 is TGTGCCAGCAGCCGGGGGGGGGGACAAAATGAGCAGTTCTTC. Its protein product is CASSRGGGQNEQFF.

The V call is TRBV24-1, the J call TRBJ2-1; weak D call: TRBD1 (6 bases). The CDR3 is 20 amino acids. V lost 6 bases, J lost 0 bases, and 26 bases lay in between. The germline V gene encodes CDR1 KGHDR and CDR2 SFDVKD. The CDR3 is CATSMGGGQGLRGSYNEQFF. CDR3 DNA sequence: TGTGCCACCAGTATGGGTGGGGGTCAGGGGTTACGCGGCTCCTACAATGAGCAGTTCTTC.

CDR3 DNA sequence: TGTGCCAGCACTCAAGTGGGGGCGCGAATCGAGCAGTACTTC. It is translated as CASTQVGARIEQYF. The V and J genes are TRBV6-1 and TRBJ2-7; possible D gene TRBD1, 6 bases. This CDR3 has 14 residues. Germline-derived CDR1 and CDR2 are MNHNS and SASEGT. V lost 7 bases to trimming and J lost 6 bases, with 19 bases between them.

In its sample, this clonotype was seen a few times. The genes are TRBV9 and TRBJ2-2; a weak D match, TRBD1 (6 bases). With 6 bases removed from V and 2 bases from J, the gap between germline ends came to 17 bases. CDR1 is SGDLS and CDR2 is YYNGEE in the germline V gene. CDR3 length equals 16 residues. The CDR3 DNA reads TGTGCCAGCAACAGAGAAGGGACACGCAACACCGGGGAGCTGTTTTTT. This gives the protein CASNREGTRNTGELFF.

The CDR3 is CASSYSGQGSGRNQPQHF. The CDR3 DNA follows: TGTGCCAGCAGTTACTCGGGACAGGGAAGTGGTCGCAATCAGCCCCAGCATTTT. The genes are TRBV6-5 and TRBJ1-5, with 9 bases lining up with TRBD1. CDR3 length: 18 amino acids. From germline, CDR1 is MNHEY and CDR2 SVGAGI. V was pared by 0 bases and J by 2 bases, with 8 bases of the junction left unmatched.

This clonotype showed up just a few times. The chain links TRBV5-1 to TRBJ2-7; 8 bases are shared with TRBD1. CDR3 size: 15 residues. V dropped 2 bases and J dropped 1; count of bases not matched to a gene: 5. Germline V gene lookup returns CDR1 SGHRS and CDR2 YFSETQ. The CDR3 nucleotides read TGCGCCAGCAGCTTTGGGACAGGAACATCCTACGAGCAGTACTTC. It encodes CASSFGTGTSYEQYF.

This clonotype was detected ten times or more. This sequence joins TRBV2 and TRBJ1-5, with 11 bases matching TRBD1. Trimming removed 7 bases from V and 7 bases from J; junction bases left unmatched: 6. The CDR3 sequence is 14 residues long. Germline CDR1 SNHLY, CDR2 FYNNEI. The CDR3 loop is CASIPDRGHQPQHF. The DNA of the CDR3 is TGTGCCAGCATTCCGGACAGGGGGCACCAGCCCCAGCATTTT.

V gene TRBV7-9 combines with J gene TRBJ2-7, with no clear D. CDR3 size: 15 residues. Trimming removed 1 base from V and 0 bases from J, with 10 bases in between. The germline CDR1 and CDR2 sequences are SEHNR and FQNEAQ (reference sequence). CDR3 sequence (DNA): TGTGCCAGCAGCTTAGAAGGTCGGGTCTCCTACGAGCAGTACTTC. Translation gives CASSLEGRVSYEQYF.